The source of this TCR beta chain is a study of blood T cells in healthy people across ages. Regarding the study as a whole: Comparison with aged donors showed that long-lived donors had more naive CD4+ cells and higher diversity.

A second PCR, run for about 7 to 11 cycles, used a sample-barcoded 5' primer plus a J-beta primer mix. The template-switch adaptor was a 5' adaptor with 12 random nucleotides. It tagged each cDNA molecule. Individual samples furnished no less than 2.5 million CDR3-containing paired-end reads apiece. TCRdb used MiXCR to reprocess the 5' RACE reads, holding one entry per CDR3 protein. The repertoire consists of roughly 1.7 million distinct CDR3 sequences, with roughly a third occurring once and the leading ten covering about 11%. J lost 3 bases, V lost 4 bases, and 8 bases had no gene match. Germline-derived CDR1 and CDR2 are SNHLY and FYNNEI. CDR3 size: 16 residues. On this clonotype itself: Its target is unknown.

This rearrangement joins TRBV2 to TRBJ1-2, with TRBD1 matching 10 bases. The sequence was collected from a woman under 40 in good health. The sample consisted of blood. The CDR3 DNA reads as TGTGCCAGCAGTGGGGACAGGGGACACAAGGACTATGGCTACACCTTC. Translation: CASSGDRGHKDYGYTF.